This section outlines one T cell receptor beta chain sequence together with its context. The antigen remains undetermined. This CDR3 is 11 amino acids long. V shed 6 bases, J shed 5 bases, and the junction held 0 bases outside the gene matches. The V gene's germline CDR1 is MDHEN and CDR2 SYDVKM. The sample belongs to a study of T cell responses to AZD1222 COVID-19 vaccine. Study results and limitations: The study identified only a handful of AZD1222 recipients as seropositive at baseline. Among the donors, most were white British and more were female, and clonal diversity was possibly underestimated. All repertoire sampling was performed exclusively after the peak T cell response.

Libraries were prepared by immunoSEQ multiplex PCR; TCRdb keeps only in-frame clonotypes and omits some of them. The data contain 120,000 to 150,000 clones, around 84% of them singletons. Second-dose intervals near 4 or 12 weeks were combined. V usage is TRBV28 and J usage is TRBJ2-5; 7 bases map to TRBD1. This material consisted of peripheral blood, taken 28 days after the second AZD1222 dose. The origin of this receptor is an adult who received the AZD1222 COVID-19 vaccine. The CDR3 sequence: CASSRGETQYF. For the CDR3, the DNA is TGTGCCAGCAGCAGGGGGGAGACCCAGTACTTC.